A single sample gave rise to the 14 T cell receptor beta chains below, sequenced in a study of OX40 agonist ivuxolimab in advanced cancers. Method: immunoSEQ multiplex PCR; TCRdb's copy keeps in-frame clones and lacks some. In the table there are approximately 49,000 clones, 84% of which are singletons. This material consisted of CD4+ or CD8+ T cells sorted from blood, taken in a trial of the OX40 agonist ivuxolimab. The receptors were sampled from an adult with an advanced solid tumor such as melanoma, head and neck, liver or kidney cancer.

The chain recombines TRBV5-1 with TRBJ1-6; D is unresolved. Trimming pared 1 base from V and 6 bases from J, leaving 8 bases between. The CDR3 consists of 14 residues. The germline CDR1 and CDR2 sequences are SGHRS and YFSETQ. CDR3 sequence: CASSLFGANSPLHF. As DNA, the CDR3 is TGCGCCAGCAGCTTGTTCGGCGCTAATTCACCCCTCCACTTT.

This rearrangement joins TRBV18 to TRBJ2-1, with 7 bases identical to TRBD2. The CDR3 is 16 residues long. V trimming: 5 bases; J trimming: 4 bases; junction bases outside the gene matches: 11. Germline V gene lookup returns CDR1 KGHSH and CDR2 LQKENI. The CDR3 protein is CASSFDFGTTYNEQFF. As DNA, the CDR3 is TGTGCCAGCTCATTCGATTTCGGGACTACTTACAATGAGCAGTTCTTC.

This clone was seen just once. CDR3 bases: TGCGCCAGCAGCCAAGATCGGGCAGCTGGGGCCAACGTCCTGACTTTC. Amino acid sequence: CASSQDRAAGANVLTF. V usage is TRBV4-1 and J usage is TRBJ2-6; D remains unclear. CDR1 is MGHRA and CDR2 is YSYEKL in the germline V gene. The CDR3 consists of 16 residues. Trimming left V 0 bases short and J 2 bases short, with 8 bases between.

The CDR3 DNA reads TGCAGCGTTGGGGAACCCGGCTACGAGCAGTACTTC. This codes for CSVGEPGYEQYF. J is TRBJ2-7 and V is TRBV29-1; D remains ambiguous. The CDR3 contains 12 residues. V was clipped by 4 bases and J by 3 bases, with 10 bases between them. CDR1 SQVTM and CDR2 ANQGSEA come from the germline V gene.

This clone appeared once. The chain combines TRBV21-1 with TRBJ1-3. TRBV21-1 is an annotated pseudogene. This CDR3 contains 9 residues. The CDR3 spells CASRNTIYF. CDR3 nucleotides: TGTGCCAGTAGAAACACCATATATTTT.

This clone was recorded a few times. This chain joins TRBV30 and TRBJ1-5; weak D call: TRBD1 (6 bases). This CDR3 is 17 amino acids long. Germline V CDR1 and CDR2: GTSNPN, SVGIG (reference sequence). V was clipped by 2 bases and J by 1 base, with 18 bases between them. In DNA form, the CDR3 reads TGTGCCTGGAGTACAGGGTTGGGCAAAGGGAGCAATCAGCCCCAGCATTTT. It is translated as CAWSTGLGKGSNQPQHF.

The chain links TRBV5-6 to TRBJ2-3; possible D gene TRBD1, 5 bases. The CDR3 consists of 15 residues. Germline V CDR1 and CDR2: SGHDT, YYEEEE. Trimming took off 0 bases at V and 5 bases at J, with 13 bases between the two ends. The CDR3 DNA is TGTGCCAGCAGCTTGGTTTCCAGGGTTGGAGATACGCAGTATTTT. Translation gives CASSLVSRVGDTQYF. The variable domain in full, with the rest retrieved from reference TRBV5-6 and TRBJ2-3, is DAGVTQSPTHLIKTRGQQVTLRCSPKSGHDTVSWYQQALGQGPQFIFQYYEEEERQRGNFPDRFSGHQFPNYSSELNVNALLLGDSALYLCASSLVSRVGDTQYFGPGTRLTVL.

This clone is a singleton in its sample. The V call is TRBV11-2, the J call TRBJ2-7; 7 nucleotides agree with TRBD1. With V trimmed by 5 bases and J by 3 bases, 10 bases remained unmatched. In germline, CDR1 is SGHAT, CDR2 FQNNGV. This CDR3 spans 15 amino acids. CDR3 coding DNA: TGTGCCAGCAGCCACCAGCCCGGGACAGTCTACGAGCAGTACTTC. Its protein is CASSHQPGTVYEQYF.

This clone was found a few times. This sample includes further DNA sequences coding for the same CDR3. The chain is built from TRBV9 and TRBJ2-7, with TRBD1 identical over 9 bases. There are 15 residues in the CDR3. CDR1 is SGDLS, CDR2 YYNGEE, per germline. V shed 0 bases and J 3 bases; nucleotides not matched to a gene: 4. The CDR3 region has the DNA TGTGCCAGCAGCGTAGCCCCGGGACAGGGCTACGAGCAGTACTTC. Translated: CASSVAPGQGYEQYF.

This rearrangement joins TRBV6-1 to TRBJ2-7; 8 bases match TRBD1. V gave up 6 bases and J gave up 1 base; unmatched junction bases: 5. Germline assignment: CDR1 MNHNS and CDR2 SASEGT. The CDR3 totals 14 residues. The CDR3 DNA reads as TGTGCCAGCAGGGAGACAGGGGATTCCTACGAGCAGTACTTC. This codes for CASRETGDSYEQYF.

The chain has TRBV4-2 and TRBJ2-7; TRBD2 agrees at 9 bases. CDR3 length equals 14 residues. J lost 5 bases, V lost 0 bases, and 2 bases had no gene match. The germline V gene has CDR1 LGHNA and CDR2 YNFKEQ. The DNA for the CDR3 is TGTGCCAGCAGCCAAGATCGGACTAGCGACGAGCAGTACTTC. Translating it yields CASSQDRTSDEQYF.

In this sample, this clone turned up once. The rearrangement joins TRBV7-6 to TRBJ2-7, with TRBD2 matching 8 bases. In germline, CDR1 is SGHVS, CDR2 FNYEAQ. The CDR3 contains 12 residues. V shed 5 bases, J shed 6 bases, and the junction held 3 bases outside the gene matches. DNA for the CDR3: TGTGCCAGCAGCCCCCTAGCGGGCGAGCAGTACTTC. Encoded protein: CASSPLAGEQYF.

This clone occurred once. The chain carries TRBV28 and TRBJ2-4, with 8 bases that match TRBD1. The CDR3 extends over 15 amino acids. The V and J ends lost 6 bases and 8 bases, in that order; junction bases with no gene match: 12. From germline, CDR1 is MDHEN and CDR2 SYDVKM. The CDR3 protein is CASSSRDRQRDIQYF. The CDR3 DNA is TGTGCCAGCAGCAGCAGGGACAGGCAGCGGGACATTCAGTACTTC.

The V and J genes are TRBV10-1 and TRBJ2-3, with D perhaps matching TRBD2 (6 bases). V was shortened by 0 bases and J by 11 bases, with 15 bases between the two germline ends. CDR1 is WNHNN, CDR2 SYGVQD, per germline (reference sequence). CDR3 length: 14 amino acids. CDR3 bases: TGCGCCAGCAGTGAGTCCGGGATCGGAGGGAAGCAGTATTTT. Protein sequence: CASSESGIGGKQYF.